This T cell receptor (beta chain) came from a study of T-cell memory formation after mild COVID-19. About the study: The study found TCR clusters largely donor specific.

TCRdb re-analysed the 5' RACE reads in MiXCR, keeping a single row per CDR3 protein. The sample holds under 550,000 distinct CDR3 sequences; under 20% are singletons and the top ten take 20% to 25%. CDR1 and CDR2 from the germline V gene are SGHRS and YFSETQ. The V and J ends lost 0 bases and 1 base respectively, with 10 bases between them. The CDR3 length is 16 residues. This clonotype has a handful of counts. Its antigen is undetermined. General study points: Some clones that responded were present in memory (sampled pre-infection), which suggests cross-reactive memory joined.

The specimen sequenced was PBMCs or a T cell subset sorted from them (not recorded which). The source of this sequence is a man aged 18 to 30 who had mild COVID-19 (a few samples of this study predate the infection). Cell type and time point are not known. The chain combines TRBV5-1 with TRBJ2-2; D gene ambiguous. CDR3 residues: CASSLDPLVNTGELFF. The CDR3 DNA sequence: TGCGCCAGCAGCTTGGACCCACTTGTGAACACCGGGGAGCTGTTTTTT. Full variable domain (rest looked up from reference TRBV5-1 and TRBJ2-2): KAGVTQTPRYLIKTRGQQVTLSCSPISGHRSVSWYQQTPGQGLQFLFEYFSETQRNKGNFPGRFSGRQFSNSRSEMNVSTLELGDSALYLCASSLDPLVNTGELFFGEGSRLTVL.